This T cell receptor (beta chain) came from a study of shared clonotypes between healthy human individuals (dated by TCRdb to about 2020). A note on the overall study: The cohort comprised a couple of women and a few men aged 18 to 49 years. Per donor, three plates each were used for CD4 naive and CD4 memory, two for CD8 naive, and one for CD8 memory. To estimate repertoire size and how much clonotypes are shared between individuals, the study performed deep sequencing of blood TCR repertoires from roughly five healthy adults. To increase sequencing depth and limit assay-specific biases, different laboratories used diverse techniques to prepare libraries and sequence TCR repertoires. Between about 0.8 and 8.9 billion PBMCs per donor were obtained by leukapheresis.

Using the deep immunoSEQ assay, TCR CDR3 regions were amplified from genomic DNA by multiplex PCR. Extracted genomic DNA from each cell subset was spread evenly across all wells of several immunoSEQ 96-well plates, with each plate serving as a replicate. Each replicate PCR for sorted subsets received about 0.2 ug genomic DNA, equal to about 29,000 T cell genomes. Purified libraries were measured with a Qubit 3.0 fluorometer, size-checked on a Bioanalyzer 2100, and measured again with the KAPA Library Quantification kit. A separate single-read 150-cycle Illumina NextSeq 550 flow cell was used to sequence each immunoSEQ 96-well plate. The paper's processing steps were these. Because the immunoSEQ output included only junctional sequences and no quality scores, the filtering could not be the same as the filtering used for full-length reads. Sequences were annotated with PyIR, a Python wrapper for IgBLAST v1.9, using IMGT germline references to assign V/J genes and CDR3. Reads were removed for weak V/J assignments (E-value above 1e-6), missing CDR3, stop codons, out-of-frame junctions, or ambiguous translated residues. V3J clonotypes were defined by identical inferred V gene, J gene, and CDR3 amino acid sequence. To compute the percentage overlap between repertoires, the number of shared unique clonotypes was divided by the size of the smaller repertoire. Repertoire richness was assessed with RTK rarefaction, the Chao1 estimator, and Recon v2.1 estimates of unobserved clonotypes. Generation probabilities for all TCRbeta clonotypes obtained by the gDNA method from a handful of donors were computed using OLGA. Not all clones reach the TCRdb copy of this immuneACCESS table, which keeps in-frame sequences only. Checked studies attribute under half of the gap to unresolved V genes and leave the rest unexplained. V and J calls and clone size come straight from that table; D and trimming were deduced from the DNA. The sample has over a million clones on record, more than 95% of them singletons. Jointly, the top ten make up about 1% of the sample.

Counted from cysteine to phenylalanine, this CDR3 has 15 amino acids. Only the CDR3 region is kept as DNA, spanning 45 bases read in frame from base 1. For CDR1 and CDR2, the germline V gene (reference sequence) lists SGHNT and YYREEE. Germline trimming amounts to 4 bases on V and 2 bases on J, with 4 as the count of junction bases outside the gene matches. Of note for this clone: Its antigen is still unknown. Base qualities were left out, and no much larger clone turns up one base away.

The donors were healthy, HIV-negative adults who had no recently reported acute infections or vaccinations. Only Caucasian adults living in Nashville, Tennessee, USA were represented among the donors. CD4+ T cells were enriched by magnetic negative selection, after which naive cells were positively selected on CD45RA and the negative fraction was taken as the memory subset. Blood was obtained by leukapheresis, after which PBMCs were separated by Ficoll-Histopaque density gradient centrifugation and cryopreserved in liquid nitrogen vapor phase. Analytical flow cytometry was used to check the purity and quantity of each magnetically sorted T cell population. Each sorted fraction had its genomic DNA isolated and then quantified by UV absorbance on a Nanodrop 2000c. Study-wide findings and limitations: Clonotypes shared by all four sorted-subset donors showed higher generation probabilities than non-shared clonotypes. When a few donors were compared, the shared fraction of clonotypes was around 4.6% for naive CD4, 3.5% for naive CD8, more than 2% for memory CD4, and under 0.5% for memory CD8. Sampling was restricted to blood, and TCR repertoires in tissue are likely to differ from TCR repertoires in blood. Naive subsets generally had larger estimated clonotype richness than memory subsets. Pairwise subsampling indicated that sequencing depth was expected to affect the degree of clonotype sharing among donors. Rarefaction of sorted-subset datasets indicated incomplete sequencing despite the large sequencing depth. Because the study included a small number of donors, the genetic and exposure-history diversity represented was limited.

The sequencing sample was made of naive CD4+ T cells sorted from blood. What this sample's cell subset or site label stands for: CD45RA+ positively selected. The V and J genes are TRBV5-4 and TRBJ1-5, and 9 junctional nucleotides match TRBD1. The sequence came from a man aged 25-45 years in good health. In nucleotides, the sequence is TGTGCCAGCAGCACAGGGGGCGGCGGCAATCAGCCCCAGCATTTT. Protein translation: CASSTGGGGNQPQHF.